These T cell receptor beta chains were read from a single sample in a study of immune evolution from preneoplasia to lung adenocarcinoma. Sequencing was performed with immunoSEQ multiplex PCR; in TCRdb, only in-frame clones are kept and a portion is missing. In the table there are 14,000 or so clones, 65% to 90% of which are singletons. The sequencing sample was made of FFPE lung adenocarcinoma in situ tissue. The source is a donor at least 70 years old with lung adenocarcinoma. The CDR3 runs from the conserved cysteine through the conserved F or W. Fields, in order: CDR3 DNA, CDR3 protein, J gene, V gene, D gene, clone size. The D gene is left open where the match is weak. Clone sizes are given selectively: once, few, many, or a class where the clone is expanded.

TGCAGCGTTGAACTGACGTGGGAGGGCTACACCTTC CSVELTWEGYTF TRBJ1-2 TRBV29-1 NA NA
TGCAGCGTTCAACTGGGGGCCGGCAATCAGCCCCAGCATTTT CSVQLGAGNQPQHF TRBJ1-5 TRBV29-1 NA NA
TGCAGCGGGGATGACAGGGTCTATGGCTACACCTTC CSGDDRVYGYTF TRBJ1-2 TRBV29-1 TRBD1 NA
TGTGCCAGTAGGCCACAGGGGAGAAGCAATCAGCCCCAGCATTTT CASRPQGRSNQPQHF TRBJ1-5 TRBV19 TRBD1 NA
TGTGCCAGCAGCCGCGGGACAGGGTCCTACGAGCAGTACTTC CASSRGTGSYEQYF TRBJ2-7 TRBV28 TRBD1 NA
TGTGCCAGCTCACCTACAATAACAGGGCGTACTGAAGCTTTCTTT CASSPTITGRTEAFF TRBJ1-1 TRBV18 NA NA
TGTGCCAGCAATCGGGACACGCAGTACGAGCAGTACTTC CASNRDTQYEQYF TRBJ2-7 TRBV2 NA NA
TGCGCCAGCAGCCAAAATACAGGGGGCGCGGGCGGGGAGCTGTTTTTT CASSQNTGGAGGELFF TRBJ2-2 TRBV4-3 TRBD1 once
TGCGCCAGCAGCTTAACTGGACTAGCAAACGAGCAGTACTTC CASSLTGLANEQYF TRBJ2-7 TRBV5-1 TRBD2 NA
TGTGCCAGCACCCCAGGAGGACAGCTCTCTGGAAACACCATATATTTT CASTPGGQLSGNTIYF TRBJ1-3 TRBV7-2 NA NA
TGTGCCAGCAGCTTACGGACAGGGTCCCCCCAGTACTTC CASSLRTGSPQYF TRBJ2-5 TRBV7-3 TRBD1 NA
TGTGCCAGCAGTGGGGGGGTATCCTACGAGCAGTACTTC CASSGGVSYEQYF TRBJ2-7 TRBV2 NA NA
TGTGCCAGCAGCCAGTACCGAGCTAGCGGGAAAATCCCGAATTACGAGCAGTACTTC CASSQYRASGKIPNYEQYF TRBJ2-7 TRBV14 TRBD2 NA
TGTGCCAGCAGTTCGACTAGCGGGAGATGGTATTTT CASSSTSGRWYF TRBJ2-3 TRBV2 TRBD2 NA
TGTGCCAGCGGAGTTCGGGGGTTATTCGGCTACACCTTC CASGVRGLFGYTF TRBJ1-2 TRBV6-1 NA NA
TGTGCCAGCAGCTTAGGAATAGCGGGGGATACGCAGTATTTT CASSLGIAGDTQYF TRBJ2-3 TRBV11-2 TRBD2 NA
TGTGCCAGCAGCGTAGGTAGGGGGCGAAACACCATATATTTT CASSVGRGRNTIYF TRBJ1-3 TRBV9 TRBD1 once
TGTGCCAGCAGCTATCGAATCCAGGGGTCTGGAAACACCATATATTTT CASSYRIQGSGNTIYF TRBJ1-3 TRBV9 NA NA
TGTGCCAGCAGTTTCGGGTCTGCGGAGACCCCAGATACGCAGTATTTT CASSFGSAETPDTQYF TRBJ2-3 TRBV28 NA NA
TGCGCCAGCAGCCAAGGAGACTACAATCAGCCCCAGCATTTT CASSQGDYNQPQHF TRBJ1-5 TRBV4-1 NA NA
TGTGCCAGCAGCACGACAGGCAGGGATCAGCCCCAGCATTTT CASSTTGRDQPQHF TRBJ1-5 TRBV7-2 NA few
TGTGCCAGCAGTTTAGGGACAGGGAATCAAGAGACCCAGTACTTC CASSLGTGNQETQYF TRBJ2-5 TRBV28 TRBD1 NA
TGTGCCAGCAGGCCCAGGGGCTGGATAACTGAAGCTTTCTTT CASRPRGWITEAFF TRBJ1-1 TRBV28 NA NA
TGTGCCAGCAGCTTCTCCGGGGGAGGCTCCTACGAGCAGTACTTC CASSFSGGGSYEQYF TRBJ2-7 TRBV5-4 NA NA
TGTGCCAGCAGCTTGCGGGAGGGGGGCCAGGATACGCAGTATTTT CASSLREGGQDTQYF TRBJ2-3 TRBV5-5 TRBD2 NA
TGTGCCAGCAGTGAAAGTAGGGACACTGAAGCTTTCTTT CASSESRDTEAFF TRBJ1-1 TRBV6-1 NA NA
TGTGCCAGCAGCCCCACCGAGTTGAATGAGCAGTTCTTC CASSPTELNEQFF TRBJ2-1 TRBV4-2 NA NA
TGTGCCAGCAGCTTAGATTCAGGACTAGCGGGAGGGCCTTACGAGCAGTACTTC CASSLDSGLAGGPYEQYF TRBJ2-7 TRBV7-2 TRBD2 NA
TGTGCCAGGTATAAGCGGGAGCTGGAAGGAAGCACAGATACGCAGTATTTT CARYKRELEGSTDTQYF TRBJ2-3 TRBV14 TRBD2 NA
TGTGCCAGCAGCCTCCGGGGACAGGGCTTCTACGAGCAGTACTTC CASSLRGQGFYEQYF TRBJ2-7 TRBV7-2 TRBD1 NA
TGTGCCAGCAGCTTGGCAGGGGGTCCTGAAAAACTGTTTTTT CASSLAGGPEKLFF TRBJ1-4 TRBV5-5 TRBD1 NA
TGTGCCAGCGCCCCGGGACAGGGGGGCCAAGAGACCCAGTACTTC CASAPGQGGQETQYF TRBJ2-5 TRBV6-5 TRBD1 NA
TGTGCCAGCAGCAAACAAAGTTCCTATGGCTACACCTTC CASSKQSSYGYTF TRBJ1-2 TRBV9 NA few
TGCAGTGCTAGGGATTACGAGCAGTACTTC CSARDYEQYF TRBJ2-7 TRBV20-1 NA NA
TGTGCCAGTAGTGGGTACAGAGAGGAGTATGGCTACACCTTC CASSGYREEYGYTF TRBJ1-2 TRBV19 NA NA
TGTGCCAGCAGTTTCTCCGGGACAGGGGGCAGCAATCAGCCCCAGCATTTT CASSFSGTGGSNQPQHF TRBJ1-5 TRBV27 TRBD1 NA
TGTGCCAGCAGTGAGCTAGCGGACACAGATACGCAGTATTTT CASSELADTDTQYF TRBJ2-3 TRBV2 TRBD2 NA
TGCAGCGTTGAGGTCAGAGGGAGAGGCACAGATACGCAGTATTTT CSVEVRGRGTDTQYF TRBJ2-3 TRBV29-1 NA NA
TGTGCCAGCAGTTATACCACCAGCGGGAGAAAGCAGTACTTC CASSYTTSGRKQYF TRBJ2-7 TRBV2 TRBD2 once
TGTGCCAGCAGTTCATTCGGGACAGGTAGTCTCGAGCAGTACTTC CASSSFGTGSLEQYF TRBJ2-7 TRBV28 TRBD1 NA
TGTGCCTGGACTCCAACACGACGGGGACTAGCGGGAGTGGGCTCCTACGAGCAGTACTTC CAWTPTRRGLAGVGSYEQYF TRBJ2-7 TRBV30 TRBD2 NA
TGTGCCAGCAGCTTATCTCCAGGTAACACTGAAGCTTTCTTT CASSLSPGNTEAFF TRBJ1-1 TRBV7-9 NA NA
TGCGCCAGCAGCTTACGAGCCGGACAGGGGGATGAAAAACTGTTTTTT CASSLRAGQGDEKLFF TRBJ1-4 TRBV5-1 TRBD1 NA
TGTGCCAGCGGAGACAGGCTCAGCAGAGATACGCAGTATTTT CASGDRLSRDTQYF TRBJ2-3 TRBV18 NA NA
TGTGCCAGCAGTTTTCAGACCTCTGCAACTAACTATGGCTACACCTTC CASSFQTSATNYGYTF TRBJ1-2 TRBV28 NA once
TGCGCCAGCAGCCAAAACACCGGGAGCAATCAGCCCCAGCATTTT CASSQNTGSNQPQHF TRBJ1-5 TRBV4-1 NA NA
TGTGCCAGCAGTGTTGGCCGGGAGGGTCGGGACGGGGAGCTGTTTTTT CASSVGREGRDGELFF TRBJ2-2 TRBV2 TRBD2 NA
TGTGCCAGCAGTGGAGGCCAGCGCAATCAGCCCCAGCATTTT CASSGGQRNQPQHF TRBJ1-5 TRBV2 NA NA
TGTGCCAGTAGTATAGCGTTCGGGGACCAGCCCCAGCATTTT CASSIAFGDQPQHF TRBJ1-5 TRBV19 NA NA
TGTGCCAGCAGTTTGGGCAGGGGAAACACTGAAGCTTTCTTT CASSLGRGNTEAFF TRBJ1-1 TRBV6-6 NA NA
TGTGCCTCCAACAGGGAACCCACAGATACGCAGTATTTT CASNREPTDTQYF TRBJ2-3 TRBV19 NA NA
TGTGCCACCAGCAGAGGGGCAGCGGGACGCGAGCAGTACTTC CATSRGAAGREQYF TRBJ2-7 TRBV15 TRBD2 NA
TGTGCCAGCAGCCCGACTAGCACCGGGGAGCTGTTTTTT CASSPTSTGELFF TRBJ2-2 TRBV6-5 NA NA